These 24 T cell receptor beta chains were all obtained from the same sample, sequenced in a study of cytomegalovirus exposure and HLA in healthy donors. Primers: 60 Vbeta forward and 13 Jbeta reverse. Using immunoSEQ multiplex PCR, the repertoire was profiled, and TCRdb retains in-frame clones only, with some absent. Here the sample spans around 120,000 clones, around 80% being singletons. Input material: PBMCs. The receptors stem from a woman between 40 and 55 years old in good health and CMV-seronegative.

The chain is built from TRBV5-1 and TRBJ2-3, with TRBD2 matching over 15 bases. The ends lost 4 bases at V and 6 bases at J; junction bases unmatched: 9. The CDR3 consists of 17 residues. Per the germline V gene, CDR1 is SGHRS and CDR2 is YFSETQ. The CDR3 is CASSPPDGLAGGDTQYF. CDR3 coding DNA: TGCGCCAGCAGCCCCCCGGACGGACTAGCGGGAGGGGATACGCAGTATTTT.

The chain recombines TRBV11-2 with TRBJ2-5, with 8 bases that match TRBD2. Germline values: CDR1 SGHAT, CDR2 FQNNGV. Germline trimming cut 7 bases from V and 1 base from J; bases unmatched to any gene: 5. The CDR3 totals 14 residues. CDR3 in amino acids: CASMASGSQETQYF. CDR3 nucleotides: TGTGCCAGCATGGCTAGCGGGTCCCAAGAGACCCAGTACTTC.

The chain has TRBV19 and TRBJ2-7, with 10 nucleotides matching TRBD1. V shed 3 bases, J shed 7 bases, and the junction held 6 bases outside the gene matches. The length of the CDR3 is 14 residues. The germline gives CDR1 LNHDA, CDR2 SQIVND (reference sequence). CDR3 loop: CASSMRDRGREQYF. As DNA, the CDR3 is TGTGCCAGTAGTATGCGTGACAGGGGGCGGGAGCAGTACTTC. Using reference TRBV19 and TRBJ2-7 for the parts outside the CDR3, the full variable domain is DGGITQSPKYLFRKEGQNVTLSCEQNLNHDAMYWYRQDPGQGLRLIYYSQIVNDFQKGDIAEGYSVSREKKESFPLTVTSAQKNPTAFYLCASSMRDRGREQYFGPGTRLTVT.

CDR3 nucleotide sequence: TGTGCCAGCAGTCCTACCTGGACAACGGGGAACACTGAAGCTTTCTTT. Translation gives CASSPTWTTGNTEAFF. This rearrangement joins TRBV28 to TRBJ1-1, with D tentatively TRBD1 (5 bases). The CDR3 is 16 amino acids. The germline gives CDR1 MDHEN, CDR2 SYDVKM. Trimming took 5 bases from V and 1 from J, leaving 17 bases between them.

This clone was observed at least ten times. Other DNA sequences from this sample encode an identical CDR3 as well. The CDR3 protein is CATSRDRGSGANVLTF. As DNA, the CDR3 is TGTGCCACCAGCAGAGACCGGGGGTCTGGGGCCAACGTCCTGACTTTC. The rearrangement links TRBV15 to TRBJ2-6; tentative D call: TRBD2 (6 bases). CDR3 length: 16 amino acids. Between the trimmed V and J ends, which lost 0 bases and 1 base, there was a span of 7 bases. In germline, CDR1 is LNHNV, CDR2 YYDKDF (reference sequence).

The chain combines TRBV27 with TRBJ2-7; perhaps TRBD2 as D (7 bases). Germline V lookup: CDR1 MNHEY, CDR2 SMNVEV (reference sequence). With 8 bases removed from V and 4 bases from J, the gap between germline ends came to 18 bases. This CDR3 has 14 amino acids. CDR3 protein: CASPREGGVYEQYF. CDR3 DNA: TGTGCCAGCCCCCGCGAGGGGGGGGTTTACGAGCAGTACTTC.

Comment on this clone: Within the sample, other DNA sequences also encode this same CDR3. The rearrangement joins TRBV13 to TRBJ2-1; D gene uncertain. The CDR3 has 12 residues. V shed 3 bases and J shed 5 bases, with 5 bases lying between them. Per germline, CDR1 PRHDT and CDR2 FYEKMQ (reference sequence). The CDR3 DNA reads as TGTGCCAGCAGCTTGAGGAACAATGAGCAGTTCTTC. Its protein product is CASSLRNNEQFF.

The chain links TRBV7-3 to TRBJ1-1; D is unclear. The CDR3 runs 14 residues. Germline CDR1 and CDR2: SGHTA and FQGTGA. Trimming took 0 bases from V and 6 from J, leaving 11 bases between them. Here the CDR3 DNA reads TGTGCCAGCAGCTTAACAGGGCGTAGCGCTGAAGCTTTCTTT. Encoded protein: CASSLTGRSAEAFF.

This sequence joins TRBV18 and TRBJ1-1; 7 bases line up with TRBD1. This CDR3 has 12 amino acids. The V gene end was trimmed by 6 bases and the J gene end by 4 bases; junction bases not matched to a gene: 2. Germline loops: CDR1 KGHSH, CDR2 LQKENI. CDR3 region: CASSQGGTEAFF. DNA for the CDR3: TGTGCCAGCTCGCAGGGGGGCACTGAAGCTTTCTTT.

The CDR3 coding sequence is TGTGCCAGCAGTCGAATAGCGGGGACGAACACCGGGGAGCTGTTTTTT. Protein: CASSRIAGTNTGELFF. The rearrangement joins TRBV7-2 to TRBJ2-2, with 8 bases that match TRBD2. The CDR3 covers 16 residues. Germline V gene data show CDR1 as SGHTA and CDR2 as FQGNSA. With V trimmed by 6 bases and J by 0 bases, 6 bases remained unmatched.

This clone was seen a handful of times. V usage is TRBV5-1 and J usage is TRBJ2-5; 8 bases agree with TRBD1. CDR3 size: 15 residues. Germline CDR1 SGHRS, CDR2 YFSETQ. After removal of 4 bases from V and 7 bases from J, the junction contained 12 bases not matched to a gene. The CDR3 nucleotides read TGCGCCAGCAGCGCCGACAGGGGACAAGTTGCGACCCAGTACTTC. Residues: CASSADRGQVATQYF.

This chain connects TRBV5-4 to TRBJ2-7; 8 nucleotides line up with TRBD1. J gave up 5 bases and V 4 bases, and 5 bases lay outside the gene matches. CDR3 length: 13 amino acids. Per the germline V gene, CDR1 is SGHNT and CDR2 is YYREEE (reference sequence). CDR3: CASSRGQGHEQYF. The CDR3 DNA follows: TGTGCCAGCAGCCGCGGACAGGGTCACGAGCAGTACTTC.

The V call is TRBV27, the J call TRBJ2-7; TRBD1 matches 8 bases. The CDR3 sequence is 15 residues long. J was trimmed by 4 bases and V by 6 bases; bases with no gene match: 11. The germline V gene has CDR1 MNHEY and CDR2 SMNVEV (reference sequence). The CDR3 DNA sequence: TGTGCCAGCAGCCCAAGGGCAGGGGGCGGGTACGAGCAGTACTTC. It is translated as CASSPRAGGGYEQYF.

The J gene is TRBJ2-5, the V gene TRBV19; 9 nucleotides agree with TRBD2. There are 14 residues in the CDR3. The J segment lost 4 bases and the V segment lost 4 bases, leaving 4 bases of the junction unmatched. The germline V gene has CDR1 LNHDA and CDR2 SQIVND (reference sequence). CDR3: CASSSSGGRETQYF. In nucleotides, the CDR3 is TGTGCCAGTAGTAGTAGCGGGGGCCGAGAGACCCAGTACTTC.

The CDR3 reads CASSATGSRDYGYTF. The CDR3 DNA reads TGTGCCAGTAGTGCGACCGGGTCTCGCGACTATGGCTACACCTTC. This chain joins TRBV19 and TRBJ1-2; D not resolved. Germline values: CDR1 LNHDA, CDR2 SQIVND (reference sequence). V was cut by 5 bases and J by 3 bases, with 16 bases left in between. The CDR3 consists of 15 residues.

Points on this clone: The sample holds other DNA sequences that translate to the same CDR3. This rearrangement joins TRBV28 to TRBJ1-1, with 9 bases matching TRBD1. The V segment lost 5 bases and the J segment 8 bases; nucleotides outside the gene matches: 3. The CDR3 is 12 residues long. Per germline, CDR1 MDHEN and CDR2 SYDVKM. The CDR3 DNA sequence: TGTGCCAGCAGTCCAGACAGGGGGGAAGCTTTCTTT. Translation gives CASSPDRGEAFF.

This clone was found a few times. Its ends do not fully match the called genes, so a read error is possible. In DNA, the CDR3 is TGTGCCAGCAGTTACAGGCGGGCCTATGGCTACCCCTTC. Its translation: CASSYRRAYGYPF. The J gene is TRBJ1-2, the V gene TRBV6-5; D is undetermined. The CDR3 consists of 13 residues. CDR1 and CDR2 from the germline V gene are MNHEY and SVGAGI.

The J gene is TRBJ1-2, the V gene TRBV12-5; D call uncertain. This CDR3 comprises 13 residues. Germline V lookup: CDR1 LGHNT, CDR2 FRNRAP. V lost 0 bases and J lost 7, with 9 bases in between. The CDR3 DNA is TGTGCTAGTGGTTTGGTACGCGGAGGTGGCTACACCTTC. It codes for CASGLVRGGGYTF.

This clone was seen a handful of times. V usage is TRBV4-2 and J usage is TRBJ1-3; D is unresolved. V was cut by 0 bases and J by 0 bases, with 12 bases left in between. This CDR3 has 17 residues. Germline V gives CDR1 LGHNA, CDR2 YNFKEQ. CDR3 coding DNA: TGTGCCAGCAGCCAAGAATCCCAGTCGTCCTCTGGAAACACCATATATTTT. It translates to CASSQESQSSSGNTIYF.

The chain is built from TRBV19 and TRBJ2-7; 7 nucleotides match TRBD1. From germline, CDR1 is LNHDA and CDR2 SQIVND (reference sequence). Germline trimming cut 1 base from V and 0 bases from J; bases unmatched to any gene: 3. This CDR3 has 15 residues. For the CDR3, the DNA is TGTGCCAGTAGTATAGCTACAGGGGCCTCCTACGAGCAGTACTTC. Its translation: CASSIATGASYEQYF. Supplemented by reference TRBV19 and TRBJ2-7, the full variable domain reads DGGITQSPKYLFRKEGQNVTLSCEQNLNHDAMYWYRQDPGQGLRLIYYSQIVNDFQKGDIAEGYSVSREKKESFPLTVTSAQKNPTAFYLCASSIATGASYEQYFGPGTRLTVT.

V usage is TRBV6-5 and J usage is TRBJ2-1; perhaps TRBD2 as D (5 bases). The germline CDR1 and CDR2 sequences are MNHEY and SVGAGI. The CDR3 has 12 residues. The V end lost 0 bases, the J end lost 14 bases, and 11 bases lay between the germline ends. For the CDR3, the DNA is TGTGCCAGCAGTTACTCGGGCGTCGGGGAGTTCTTC. Translation: CASSYSGVGEFF.

This chain joins TRBV4-3 and TRBJ1-1; 8 bases fit TRBD1. CDR3 length equals 15 residues. The germline V gene encodes CDR1 LGHNA and CDR2 YSLEER. After removal of 1 base from V and 3 bases from J, the junction contained 4 bases not matched to a gene. Here the CDR3 DNA reads TGCGCCAGCAGCCAAGTCGGACAGGGTGACACTGAAGCTTTCTTT. This encodes CASSQVGQGDTEAFF.

The chain recombines TRBV25-1 with TRBJ1-2; D is perhaps TRBD1 (6 bases). Trimming pared 4 bases from V and 0 bases from J, leaving 12 bases between. Germline assignment: CDR1 MGHDK and CDR2 SYGVNS. The CDR3 covers 15 residues. The CDR3 sequence: CASSGQVDSNYGYTF. The CDR3 nucleotides are TGTGCCAGCAGTGGACAGGTGGATTCTAACTATGGCTACACCTTC.

V and J are TRBV10-3 and TRBJ2-1, with 7 bases identical to TRBD1. Germline-derived CDR1 and CDR2 are ENHRY and SYGVKD. The CDR3 is 15 amino acids. The V and J ends lost 2 bases and 5 bases, in that order; junction bases with no gene match: 6. This chain's CDR3 is CAISERDRHHNEQFF. CDR3 sequence (DNA): TGTGCCATCAGTGAGAGGGACAGACACCACAATGAGCAGTTCTTC.